The 25 T cell receptor beta chains below were found in one sample sequenced in a study of cytomegalovirus exposure and HLA in healthy donors. It was with 60 Vbeta and 13 Jbeta primers that the PCR ran. TCRdb's table, derived via immunoSEQ multiplex PCR, lists solely in-frame clones and lacks some. This table has tens of thousands of clones, roughly 80% appearing once. Sequenced material: PBMCs. These receptors all come from a man aged 55 to 69 in good health and CMV-seropositive.

This clone was detected a few times. This same CDR3 is encoded by further DNA sequences in the sample. V usage is TRBV11-3 and J usage is TRBJ2-3; 10 positions agree with TRBD2. The CDR3 contains 16 residues. Unmatched junction bases numbered 6, after V lost 5 bases and J lost 1 base. Germline V CDR1 and CDR2: SGHNT, YENEEA. CDR3 DNA: TGTGCCAGCAGCGGCGCCGGGACTAGCGGCACAGATACGCAGTATTTT. Protein product: CASSGAGTSGTDTQYF.

The rearrangement uses TRBV6-1 and TRBJ1-5, with 7 bases matching TRBD1. The CDR3 extends over 16 amino acids. The germline CDR1 and CDR2 sequences are MNHNS and SASEGT. J lost 2 bases, V lost 4 bases, and 8 bases had no gene match. Here the CDR3 reads CASSVGTARRNQPQHF. CDR3 coding DNA: TGTGCCAGCAGTGTAGGGACAGCCCGCCGCAATCAGCCCCAGCATTTT.

The chain is built from TRBV4-1 and TRBJ2-1, with D uncertain. Trimming pared 1 base from V and 4 bases from J, leaving 14 bases between. The CDR3 is 16 amino acids. Germline V gene sequence: CDR1 MGHRA, CDR2 YSYEKL. CDR3 loop: CASSQAATGEYNEQFF. In DNA form, the CDR3 reads TGCGCCAGCAGCCAAGCAGCGACGGGTGAATACAATGAGCAGTTCTTC.

V is TRBV11-3 and J is TRBJ2-1, with 7 bases lining up with TRBD2. The CDR3 totals 14 residues. Germline CDR1 SGHNT, CDR2 YENEEA. V gave up 3 bases and J gave up 5 bases; unmatched junction bases: 4. DNA of the CDR3: TGTGCCAGCAGCTTCCGCGGGAGTAACAATGAGCAGTTCTTC. It is translated as CASSFRGSNNEQFF.

V usage is TRBV27 and J usage is TRBJ1-1; 10 bases fit TRBD1. V was pared by 5 bases and J by 12 bases, with 12 bases of the junction left unmatched. Germline V lookup: CDR1 MNHEY, CDR2 SMNVEV (reference sequence). This CDR3 contains 14 residues. CDR3 DNA: TGTGCCAGCAGTCCCTATCGACAGGGGGCGAAGTCTTTCTTT. This gives the protein CASSPYRQGAKSFF.

CDR3 coding DNA: TGTGCCAGCAGCGGGACAGGGGGAACAGATACGCAGTATTTT. As protein: CASSGTGGTDTQYF. The rearrangement uses TRBV9 and TRBJ2-3; 10 positions agree with TRBD1. The CDR3 consists of 14 residues. Unmatched junction bases numbered 1, after V lost 3 bases and J lost 3 bases. The germline V gene has CDR1 SGDLS and CDR2 YYNGEE.

CDR3 coding DNA: TGTGCCAGCAGCTTAGTATCTGACAGGGGGTCTGGAAACACCATATATTTT. Amino acid sequence: CASSLVSDRGSGNTIYF. V gene TRBV7-9 combines with J gene TRBJ1-3, with 9 bases identical to TRBD1. The ends lost 1 base at V and 1 base at J; junction bases unmatched: 5. This CDR3 has 17 residues. Germline lookup yields CDR1 SEHNR and CDR2 FQNEAQ (reference sequence).

The rearrangement uses TRBV7-9 and TRBJ1-1, with D unclear. CDR3 length: 15 residues. In germline, CDR1 is SEHNR, CDR2 FQNEAQ (reference sequence). V was cut by 5 bases and J by 6 bases, with 19 bases left in between. This chain's CDR3 is CASSLNNRDIAEAFF. The CDR3 nucleotides are TGTGCCAGCAGCCTGAACAACCGCGACATTGCTGAAGCTTTCTTT. The whole variable domain, remainder taken from reference TRBV7-9 and TRBJ1-1, is DTGVSQNPRHKITKRGQNVTFRCDPISEHNRLYWYRQTLGQGPEFLTYFQNEAQLEKSRLLSDRFSAERPKGSFSTLEIQRTEQGDSAMYLCASSLNNRDIAEAFFGQGTRLTVV.

Concerning this clone: Germline and junction disagree at one end, which may indicate a read error. Other DNA sequences within the sample encode an identical CDR3. This rearrangement joins TRBV18 to TRBJ2-7; D ambiguous. The CDR3 has 13 amino acids. The germline V gene has CDR1 KGHSH and CDR2 LQKENI. The CDR3 sequence is CASSPPAAPEQYF. The CDR3 DNA follows: TGTGCTAGCTCACCACCAGCTGCCCCCGAGCAGTACTTC.

The chain combines TRBV7-8 with TRBJ1-5, with a tentative D call TRBD1 (6 bases). The CDR3 is 15 residues long. V was clipped by 5 bases and J by 5 bases, with 16 bases between them. The germline V gene encodes CDR1 SGHVS and CDR2 FQNEAQ. CDR3 sequence reads: CASSLSTGFDQPQHF. The CDR3 nucleotides are TGTGCCAGCAGCCTTTCCACAGGGTTTGATCAGCCCCAGCATTTT.

This clone was seen more than once but under ten times. The chain has TRBV5-6 and TRBJ1-1; a weak D match, TRBD1 (5 bases). Germline CDR1 reads SGHDT; CDR2 reads YYEEEE. There are 11 residues in the CDR3. Trimming took 1 base from V and 8 from J, leaving 6 bases between them. Here the CDR3 reads CASSLNREAFF. CDR3 nucleotide sequence: TGTGCCAGCAGCTTGAACAGGGAAGCTTTCTTT.

V gene TRBV5-6 combines with J gene TRBJ1-1, with D uncertain. This CDR3 is built from 13 residues. Germline loops: CDR1 SGHDT, CDR2 YYEEEE. The V gene lost 3 bases and the J gene lost 8 bases, with 14 bases spanning the gap. CDR3 sequence (DNA): TGTGCCAGCAGCTGGACGTCCGGGGTAGAAGCTTTCTTT. Protein product: CASSWTSGVEAFF.

This clone has more than one count but fewer than ten. The J gene is TRBJ1-1, the V gene TRBV27; possibly TRBD1 for D (5 bases). V was trimmed by 3 bases and J by 4 bases, leaving 12 bases between them. CDR3 length equals 14 residues. Germline values: CDR1 MNHEY, CDR2 SMNVEV (reference sequence). CDR3 DNA: TGTGCCAGCAGTTTGGGGGGACCTGTCACTGAAGCTTTCTTT. Encoded protein: CASSLGGPVTEAFF.

V gene TRBV19 combines with J gene TRBJ2-2, with a tentative D call TRBD2 (7 bases). The CDR3 has 15 residues. Trimming left V 2 bases short and J 6 bases short, with 13 bases between. Germline loops: CDR1 LNHDA, CDR2 SQIVND (reference sequence). The CDR3 protein is CASSISQGRAGELFF. The DNA of the CDR3 is TGTGCCAGTAGTATAAGTCAGGGGAGGGCCGGGGAGCTGTTTTTT. The entire variable domain, with the rest obtained from reference TRBV19 and TRBJ2-2, is as follows: DGGITQSPKYLFRKEGQNVTLSCEQNLNHDAMYWYRQDPGQGLRLIYYSQIVNDFQKGDIAEGYSVSREKKESFPLTVTSAQKNPTAFYLCASSISQGRAGELFFGEGSRLTVL.

This clone was seen a few times. The rearrangement joins TRBV18 to TRBJ1-2, with a possible D match to TRBD1 (6 bases). Trimming took 6 bases from V and 6 from J, leaving 17 bases between them. The CDR3 contains 14 residues. Germline V gene sequence: CDR1 KGHSH, CDR2 LQKENI. The CDR3 spells CASSLHREGNGYTF. CDR3 nucleotides: TGTGCCAGCTCTCTACACAGGGAGGGGAATGGCTACACCTTC.

The V and J genes are TRBV11-2 and TRBJ1-4; a possible D gene is TRBD1 (6 bases). This CDR3 region has 15 residues. Trimming removed 5 bases from V and 8 bases from J, with 18 bases in between. Germline values: CDR1 SGHAT, CDR2 FQNNGV. This chain's CDR3 is CASSDPGVTREKLFF. CDR3 bases: TGTGCCAGCAGCGATCCAGGGGTAACAAGGGAAAAACTGTTTTTT.

This clone turned up a few times. The chain has TRBV13 and TRBJ1-1, with TRBD1 matching 8 bases. The CDR3 length is 16 residues. Looked up from germline, CDR1 is PRHDT and CDR2 is FYEKMQ (reference sequence). Losses at the gene ends were 3 bases for V and 1 base for J; bases not matched to a gene: 7. The CDR3 loop is CASSFPVGQANTEAFF. For the CDR3, the DNA is TGTGCCAGCAGCTTTCCCGTGGGACAGGCGAACACTGAAGCTTTCTTT.

This clone showed up just once. V gene TRBV27 combines with J gene TRBJ2-4; 8 nucleotides align to TRBD1. V lost 0 bases, J lost 4 bases, and 5 bases stayed unmatched. CDR3 size: 16 residues. The V gene's germline CDR1 is MNHEY and CDR2 SMNVEV (reference sequence). Here the CDR3 reads CASSLSPRQGKNIQYF. The DNA for the CDR3 is TGTGCCAGCAGTTTATCCCCCAGACAGGGGAAAAACATTCAGTACTTC.

This clone appeared a single time. The chain carries TRBV19 and TRBJ1-4; D is perhaps TRBD1 (5 bases). Trimming left V 4 bases short and J 0 bases short, with 9 bases between. CDR1 LNHDA and CDR2 SQIVND come from the germline V gene (reference sequence). The CDR3 consists of 15 residues. The CDR3 nucleotides are TGTGCCAGTAGTACCGGGACTGCAACTAATGAAAAACTGTTTTTT. Translated: CASSTGTATNEKLFF.

The J gene is TRBJ2-4, the V gene TRBV19; tentative D call: TRBD1 (6 bases). CDR1 and CDR2 from the germline V gene are LNHDA and SQIVND (reference sequence). The CDR3 contains 16 residues. Between the trimmed V and J ends, which lost 6 bases and 2 bases, there was a span of 17 bases. The CDR3 reads CASSQRADSTKNIQYF. The CDR3 nucleotides read TGTGCCAGTAGCCAAAGGGCGGACAGCACCAAAAACATTCAGTACTTC.

In DNA form, the CDR3 reads TGCAGTGCTGAAGACTTTTACGAGCAGTACTTC. This translates into CSAEDFYEQYF. This rearrangement joins TRBV20-1 to TRBJ2-7; D gene ambiguous. CDR1 is DFQATT and CDR2 is SNEGSKA in the germline V gene (reference sequence). The CDR3 contains 11 residues. V was shortened by 5 bases and J by 4 bases, with 9 bases between the two germline ends.

The J gene is TRBJ1-5, the V gene TRBV7-2, with a weak D call TRBD1 (5 bases). The V end lost 2 bases, the J end lost 0 bases, and 11 bases lay between the germline ends. The germline V gene has CDR1 SGHTA and CDR2 FQGNSA. This CDR3 region has 16 residues. The CDR3 nucleotides read TGTGCCAGCAGCTTAAGGGGCCGGAATAGCAATCAGCCCCAGCATTTT. Amino acids: CASSLRGRNSNQPQHF.

The J gene is TRBJ2-3, the V gene TRBV6-5, with D possibly TRBD2 on 6 matching bases. The V and J ends lost 0 bases and 4 bases respectively, with 8 bases between them. Germline V gene lookup returns CDR1 MNHEY and CDR2 SVGAGI. This CDR3 spans 14 amino acids. As DNA, the CDR3 is TGTGCCAGCAGTTACTCGGGGGAGGCAGATACGCAGTATTTT. Translation gives CASSYSGEADTQYF.

The V gene is TRBV25-1, the J gene TRBJ1-2, with 7 nucleotides matching TRBD1. Germline loops: CDR1 MGHDK, CDR2 SYGVNS. V gave up 6 bases and J gave up 3 bases; unmatched junction bases: 7. CDR3 length: 14 residues. In nucleotides, the CDR3 is TGTGCCAGCAGACCCACAGGGGTCGACTATGGCTACACCTTC. Amino acid sequence: CASRPTGVDYGYTF.

This clone was seen only a few times. This chain joins TRBV2 and TRBJ1-4; D remains unclear. Germline V gene lookup returns CDR1 SNHLY and CDR2 FYNNEI. The CDR3 is 14 amino acids. Trimming left V 7 bases short and J 0 bases short, with 9 bases between. The CDR3 coding sequence is TGTGCCAGCACGTACGGGACAACTAATGAAAAACTGTTTTTT. Amino acid sequence: CASTYGTTNEKLFF.